These T cell receptor beta chains were read from a single sample in a study of response to subunit inactivated influenza vaccine. TCRdb itself ran the RT-PCR reads through MiXCR, one entry per CDR3 protein. The table includes hundreds of thousands of distinct CDR3 sequences, approximately 14% detected once. Sequencing was performed on PBMCs from blood, taken about 14 days before vaccination. All receptors come from a man aged 50-60 years who received an inactivated influenza vaccine. Each CDR3 is given with its conserved first and last residue. A D gene is named only where the DNA matches it firmly. Clone size is given for some rows only: seen once, a few or many times, or a class if the clone is expanded.

j_gene | d_gene | abundance | v_gene | CDR3nt | CDR3aa
TRBJ2-1 | NA | many | TRBV12-1 | TGTGCCAGCAGCTTACTACCCGGGACAGCTAGAGACAATGAGCAGTTCTTC | CASSLLPGTARDNEQFF
TRBJ2-4 | NA | NA | TRBV7-9 | TGTGCCAGCAGCTTTTTAGGACAGAGCAAAAACATTCAGTACTTC | CASSFLGQSKNIQYF
TRBJ2-1 | TRBD1 | few | TRBV7-9 | TGTGCCAGCAGCTCAAGTTTGTCGACAGGGGTCTACAATGAGCAGTTCTTC | CASSSSLSTGVYNEQFF
TRBJ2-7 | NA | NA | TRBV29-1 | TGCAGCGTTGCGGCAACTGGGGGACACGAGCAGTACTTC | CSVAATGGHEQYF
TRBJ1-5 | NA | few | TRBV20-1 | TGCAGTGCTAGGGGGCAGTTCAATCAGCCCCAGCATTTT | CSARGQFNQPQHF
TRBJ2-1 | TRBD1 | few | TRBV2 | TGTGCCAGCAGGACAGGGGGCGGATTTAGGAATGAGCAGTTCTTC | CASRTGGGFRNEQFF
TRBJ2-5 | TRBD2 | few | TRBV11-2 | TGTGCCAGCAGCTTAGGCGGCATAGCGGGGGGTAGTAAAGAGACCCAGTACTTC | CASSLGGIAGGSKETQYF
TRBJ2-7 | NA | few | TRBV5-1 | TGCGCCAGCAGAGACAACCCCTACGAGCAGTACTTC | CASRDNPYEQYF
TRBJ1-6 | NA | many | TRBV6-1 | TGTGCCAGCAGTGAACTCCCAGGGGTTAATTCACCCCTCCACTTT | CASSELPGVNSPLHF
TRBJ2-1 | NA | few | TRBV20-1 | TGCAGTGCCCTGACGGGGAGCTCCTACAATGAGCAGTTCTTC | CSALTGSSYNEQFF
TRBJ2-2 | NA | few | TRBV20-1 | TGCAGTGCTAGAACAGAGAACACCGGGGAGCTGTTTTTT | CSARTENTGELFF
TRBJ2-1 | NA | NA | TRBV3-1 | TGTGCCAGCGGCAGTTGGGCCGCTGAGCAGTTCTTC | CASGSWAAEQFF
TRBJ2-7 | TRBD2 | NA | TRBV4-3 | TGCGCCAGCAGCACCCAACTAGCGGGAGAGTACGAGCAGTACTTC | CASSTQLAGEYEQYF
TRBJ2-1 | NA | NA | TRBV15 | TGTGCCACCAGCAGTTGGGTCGGCGGTGGTAAGAATGAGCAGTTCTTC | CATSSWVGGGKNEQFF
TRBJ1-2 | NA | few | TRBV6-5 | TGTGCCAGCAGTTACTCGGCCGTCAGGAGGAGCTACACCTTC | CASSYSAVRRSYTF
TRBJ2-7 | NA | few | TRBV2 | TGTGCCAGCACGGGGCCGAGCTCCTACGAGCAGTACTTC | CASTGPSSYEQYF
TRBJ1-2 | TRBD1 | NA | TRBV5-5 | TGTGCCAGCAGCTTGGTGGGACAGTGGGGCTACACCTTC | CASSLVGQWGYTF
TRBJ2-7 | NA | NA | TRBV7-8 | TGTGCCAGCAGCTTGGACAGTGACTACGAGCAGTACTTC | CASSLDSDYEQYF
TRBJ2-2 | NA | NA | TRBV5-1 | TGCGCCAGCCATAAGACAGGGAACACCGGGGAGCTGTTTTTT | CASHKTGNTGELFF
TRBJ2-3 | NA | NA | TRBV4-2 | TGTGCCAGCAGCCCCCGGTGGGTGTCAACAGATACGCAGTATTTT | CASSPRWVSTDTQYF
TRBJ1-2 | TRBD1 | few | TRBV6-5 | TGTGCCAGCAGTTACTTTCGGACAGGGGGCGCTTCCCACTATGGCTACACCTTC | CASSYFRTGGASHYGYTF
TRBJ2-1 | NA | few | TRBV29-1 | TGCAGCGCAGAGGGGGGCCCTCTTTCTAATGAGCAGTTCTTC | CSAEGGPLSNEQFF
TRBJ2-2 | NA | NA | TRBV7-2 | TGTGCCAGCAGCCCCCCTGGGGCATTTGCCCGGGAGCTGTTTTTT | CASSPPGAFARELFF
TRBJ2-2 | NA | few | TRBV7-6 | TGTGCCAGCAGCTTACCTAACAGCGGGGAGCTGTTTTTT | CASSLPNSGELFF
TRBJ2-3 | NA | NA | TRBV18 | TGTGCCAGCTCACCACAAAGAGATACGCAGTATTTT | CASSPQRDTQYF
TRBJ2-1 | TRBD2 | few | TRBV3-1 | TGTGCCAGCAGCCTGAATAGCGGGGGGGTCTACAATGAGCAGTTCTTC | CASSLNSGGVYNEQFF
TRBJ2-7 | TRBD2 | NA | TRBV12-3/TRBV12-4 | TGTGCCAGCAGTCCTTCCGGGACTAGCGGGGTAAGCTCCTACGAGCAGTACTTC | CASSPSGTSGVSSYEQYF
TRBJ1-2 | NA | NA | TRBV6-5 | TGTGCCAGCAGTTACTCAGGGAGGGCTGAGTTGGGCTACACCTTC | CASSYSGRAELGYTF
TRBJ1-5 | NA | few | TRBV7-2 | TGTGCCAGCAGCTTATTGGGTTTAGATCAGCCCCAGCATTTT | CASSLLGLDQPQHF
TRBJ2-1 | NA | few | TRBV11-2 | TGTGCCAGCAGCGTAGCACCCTACAATGAGCAGTTCTTC | CASSVAPYNEQFF
TRBJ2-3 | TRBD2 | NA | TRBV7-2 | TGTGCCAGCAGCTATCTAGCGGGAGCGCGCACAGATACGCAGTATTTT | CASSYLAGARTDTQYF
TRBJ1-5 | NA | few | TRBV27 | TGTGCCAGCAGTTGGGGAATTAATCAGCCCCAGCATTTT | CASSWGINQPQHF
TRBJ1-1 | NA | many | TRBV18 | TGTGCCAGCTCATCTGAATCAAGGACAAACACTGAAGCTTTCTTT | CASSSESRTNTEAFF
TRBJ2-2 | NA | many | TRBV29-1 | TGCAGCGTTGCATCGGGCGCCGGGGAGCTGTTTTTT | CSVASGAGELFF
TRBJ2-1 | NA | NA | TRBV4-2 | TGTGCCAGCAGCCAAGTCGATCCGGACTCCTACAATGAGCAGTTCTTC | CASSQVDPDSYNEQFF
TRBJ2-5 | NA | NA | TRBV3-1 | TGTGCCAGCAGCCAAGGGACCCTGGTATCGGAGACCCAGTACTTC | CASSQGTLVSETQYF
TRBJ2-6 | TRBD2 | NA | TRBV5-1 | TGCGCCAGCAGCTTGGTTCAGCGGGGGGGCCTCACCGGGGCCAACGTCCTGACTTTC | CASSLVQRGGLTGANVLTF
TRBJ2-2 | NA | few | TRBV27 | TGTGCCAGCAGTTTTTCCGTTTTCACCGGGGAGCTGTTTTTT | CASSFSVFTGELFF
TRBJ2-2 | NA | many | TRBV24-1 | TGTGCCACCAGTGATGGGGTCTCCCACACCGGGGAGCTGTTTTTT | CATSDGVSHTGELFF
TRBJ2-5 | TRBD2 | few | TRBV5-1 | TGCGCCAGCAAAACAGCGGGGGGGCAGGAGACCCAGTACTTC | CASKTAGGQETQYF
TRBJ1-6 | TRBD1 | once | TRBV7-8 | TGTGCCAGCAGCTTAGTTCAGGGACAGGGGAGTTCACCCCTCCACTTT | CASSLVQGQGSSPLHF
TRBJ2-7 | NA | few | TRBV2 | TGTGCCAGCAGCGAGGGGGGGCACGAGCAGTACTTC | CASSEGGHEQYF
TRBJ2-7 | TRBD2 | once | TRBV6-1 | TGTGCCAGCAGTGGACTAGCGGGGACCTCCTACGAGCAGTACTTC | CASSGLAGTSYEQYF
TRBJ1-5 | TRBD1 | few | TRBV20-1 | TGCAGTGCTGACAGGGGGGATCAGCCCCAGCATTTT | CSADRGDQPQHF
TRBJ1-2 | TRBD1 | NA | TRBV7-2 | TGTGCCAGCAGCTTAGGGTTAGGGGGCAACGGCTACACCTTC | CASSLGLGGNGYTF
TRBJ2-4 | NA | NA | TRBV6-6 | TGTGCCAGCAGTTATACAGGGGAGGGTCAGTACTTC | CASSYTGEGQYF
TRBJ2-1 | TRBD2 | many | TRBV10-3 | TGTGCCATCAGGCCGGGACTAGCGGGAGTCCCCTCCTACAATGAGCAGTTCTTC | CAIRPGLAGVPSYNEQFF
TRBJ1-2 | NA | few | TRBV7-9 | TGTGCCAGCAGCCCCTGGGAGGGTATCCATGGCTACACCTTC | CASSPWEGIHGYTF
TRBJ1-5 | NA | few | TRBV6-2/TRBV6-3 | TGTGCCAGCAGTTACAATCAAGACGTGCCCCAGCATTTT | CASSYNQDVPQHF
TRBJ1-1 | TRBD1 | many | TRBV6-2/TRBV6-3 | TGTGCCAGCAGTTACTCGACAGGGTCGGCGGGCACTGAAGCTTTCTTT | CASSYSTGSAGTEAFF
TRBJ2-3 | NA | NA | TRBV5-5 | TGTGCCAGCAGCCTGGGACCCCCGGGATTCGAAGCAGATACGCAGTATTTT | CASSLGPPGFEADTQYF
TRBJ2-2 | TRBD1 | few | TRBV3-1 | TGTGCCAGCAGCCAAGATCTGGGACAGATAACCGGGGAGCTGTTTTTT | CASSQDLGQITGELFF
TRBJ1-2 | NA | NA | TRBV20-1 | TGCAGTGCTAGAGACCATGGCTACACCTTC | CSARDHGYTF
TRBJ2-1 | NA | many | TRBV7-2 | TGTGCCAGCAGCTTAGGGGGCACAGGGTCCATTTTAAATGAGCAGTTCTTC | CASSLGGTGSILNEQFF
TRBJ2-1 | TRBD1 | NA | TRBV7-9 | TGTGCCAGCACCACCGGGACAGCGAACTACAATGAGCAGTTCTTC | CASTTGTANYNEQFF
TRBJ1-6 | TRBD1 | few | TRBV28 | TGTGCCAGCAGTCCCGGGACAGGGGGAGATAATTCACCCCTCCACTTT | CASSPGTGGDNSPLHF